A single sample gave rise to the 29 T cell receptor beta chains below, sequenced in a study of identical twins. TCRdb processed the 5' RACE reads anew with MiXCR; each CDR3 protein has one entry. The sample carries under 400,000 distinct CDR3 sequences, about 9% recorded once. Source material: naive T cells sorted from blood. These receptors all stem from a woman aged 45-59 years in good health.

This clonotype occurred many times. CDR3 residues: CASRALGQETQYF. Here the CDR3 DNA reads TGTGCCAGCAGGGCCTTGGGGCAAGAGACCCAGTACTTC. J is TRBJ2-5 and V is TRBV12-3 or TRBV12-4; D not resolved. The CDR3 is 13 amino acids. Trimming pared 6 bases from V and 2 bases from J, leaving 10 bases between.

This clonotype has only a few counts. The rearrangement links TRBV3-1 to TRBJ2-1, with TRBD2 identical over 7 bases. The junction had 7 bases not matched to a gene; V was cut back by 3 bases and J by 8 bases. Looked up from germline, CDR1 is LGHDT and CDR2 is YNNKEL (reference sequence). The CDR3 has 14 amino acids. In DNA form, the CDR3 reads TGTGCCAGCAGCCAGGTGGGAGGGTCCCATGAGCAGTTCTTC. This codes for CASSQVGGSHEQFF.

CDR3 DNA: TGTGCCAGCAGCTTCCCTGGGGGGTACCAAGAGACCCAGTACTTC. The encoded protein is CASSFPGGYQETQYF. V and J are TRBV5-6 and TRBJ2-5, with D possibly TRBD2 on 6 matching bases. The CDR3 sequence is 15 residues long. Per germline, CDR1 SGHDT and CDR2 YYEEEE. V was cut by 2 bases and J by 0 bases, with 11 bases left in between.

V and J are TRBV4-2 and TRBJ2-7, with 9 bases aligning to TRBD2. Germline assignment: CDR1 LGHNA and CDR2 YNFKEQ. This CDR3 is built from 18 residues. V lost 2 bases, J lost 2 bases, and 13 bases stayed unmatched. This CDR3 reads CASSQFLKGGGRAYEQYV. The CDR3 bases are TGTGCCAGCAGCCAATTCTTGAAGGGTGGCGGGAGGGCCTACGAGCAGTACGTC.

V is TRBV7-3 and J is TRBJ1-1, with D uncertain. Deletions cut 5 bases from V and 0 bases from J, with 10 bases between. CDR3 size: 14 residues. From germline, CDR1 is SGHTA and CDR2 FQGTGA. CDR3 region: CASSPVRMNTEAFF. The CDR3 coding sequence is TGTGCCAGCAGCCCCGTCCGGATGAACACTGAAGCTTTCTTT.

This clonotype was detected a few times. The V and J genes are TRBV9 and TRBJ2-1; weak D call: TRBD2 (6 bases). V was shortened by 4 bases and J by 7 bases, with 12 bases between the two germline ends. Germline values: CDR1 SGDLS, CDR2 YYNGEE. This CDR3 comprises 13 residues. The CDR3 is CASSQRAWNEQFF. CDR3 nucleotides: TGTGCCAGCAGCCAGCGGGCTTGGAATGAGCAGTTCTTC.

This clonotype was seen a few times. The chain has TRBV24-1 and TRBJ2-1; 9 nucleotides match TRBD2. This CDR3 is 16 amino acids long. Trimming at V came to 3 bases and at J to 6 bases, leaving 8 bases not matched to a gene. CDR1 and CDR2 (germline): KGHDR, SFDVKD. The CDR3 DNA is TGTGCCACCAGTGATCCGGGGACTAGCAGCATCAATGAGCAGTTCTTC. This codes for CATSDPGTSSINEQFF.

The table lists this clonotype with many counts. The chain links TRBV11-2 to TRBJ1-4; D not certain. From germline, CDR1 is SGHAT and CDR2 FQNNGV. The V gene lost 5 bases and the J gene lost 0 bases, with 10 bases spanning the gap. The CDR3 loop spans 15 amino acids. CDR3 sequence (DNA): TGTGCCAGCAGCCTTGGGGAAGCAACTAATGAAAAACTGTTTTTT. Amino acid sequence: CASSLGEATNEKLFF.

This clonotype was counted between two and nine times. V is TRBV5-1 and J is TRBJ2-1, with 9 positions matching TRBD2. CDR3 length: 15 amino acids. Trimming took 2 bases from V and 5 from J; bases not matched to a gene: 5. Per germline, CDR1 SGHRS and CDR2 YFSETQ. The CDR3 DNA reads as TGCGCCAGCAGCTTACGGCTAGCGGGAAACAATGAGCAGTTCTTC. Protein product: CASSLRLAGNNEQFF.

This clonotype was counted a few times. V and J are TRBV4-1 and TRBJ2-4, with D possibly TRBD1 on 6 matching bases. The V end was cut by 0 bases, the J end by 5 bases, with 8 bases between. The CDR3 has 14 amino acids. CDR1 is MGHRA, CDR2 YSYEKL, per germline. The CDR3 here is CASSQEQGENIQYF. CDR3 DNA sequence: TGCGCCAGCAGCCAAGAACAGGGTGAAAACATTCAGTACTTC.

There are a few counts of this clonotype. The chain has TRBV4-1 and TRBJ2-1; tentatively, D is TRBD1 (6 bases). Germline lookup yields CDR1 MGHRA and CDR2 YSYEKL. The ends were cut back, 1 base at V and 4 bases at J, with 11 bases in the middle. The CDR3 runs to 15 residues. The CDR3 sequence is CASSQGEGQYNEQFF. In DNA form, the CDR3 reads TGCGCCAGCAGCCAAGGGGAAGGACAGTACAATGAGCAGTTCTTC.

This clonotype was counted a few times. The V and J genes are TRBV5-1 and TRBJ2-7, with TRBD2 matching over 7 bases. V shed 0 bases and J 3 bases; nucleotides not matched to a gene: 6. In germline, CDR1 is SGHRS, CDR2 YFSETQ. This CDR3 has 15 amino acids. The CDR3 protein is CASSLASGDLYEQYV. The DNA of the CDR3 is TGCGCCAGCAGCTTGGCTAGCGGAGACCTCTACGAGCAGTACGTC.

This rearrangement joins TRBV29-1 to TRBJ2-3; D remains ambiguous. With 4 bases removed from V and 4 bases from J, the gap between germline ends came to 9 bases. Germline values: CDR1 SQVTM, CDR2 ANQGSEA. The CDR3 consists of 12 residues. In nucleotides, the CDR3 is TGCAGCGTTGGGCTAAGGGCAGATACGCAGTATTTT. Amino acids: CSVGLRADTQYF.

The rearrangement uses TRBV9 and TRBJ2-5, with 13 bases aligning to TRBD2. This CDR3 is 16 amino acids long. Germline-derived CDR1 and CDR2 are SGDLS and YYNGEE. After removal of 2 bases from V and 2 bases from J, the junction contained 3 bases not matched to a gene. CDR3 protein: CASSVGTSGVQETQYF. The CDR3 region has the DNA TGTGCCAGCAGCGTGGGGACTAGCGGGGTACAAGAGACCCAGTACTTC.

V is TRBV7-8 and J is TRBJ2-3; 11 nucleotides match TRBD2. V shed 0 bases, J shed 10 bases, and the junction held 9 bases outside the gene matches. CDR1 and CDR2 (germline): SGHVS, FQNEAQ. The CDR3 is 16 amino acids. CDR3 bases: TGTGCCAGCAGCTTAGCTCGCCTAGCGGGAGGTAGCCCGCAGTATTTT. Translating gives CASSLARLAGGSPQYF.

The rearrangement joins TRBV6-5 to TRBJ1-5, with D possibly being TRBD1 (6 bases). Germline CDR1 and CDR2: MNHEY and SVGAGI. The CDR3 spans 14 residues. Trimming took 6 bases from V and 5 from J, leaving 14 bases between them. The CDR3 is CASRSTGTHQPQHF. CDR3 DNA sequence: TGTGCCAGCAGAAGCACAGGGACCCATCAGCCCCAGCATTTT.

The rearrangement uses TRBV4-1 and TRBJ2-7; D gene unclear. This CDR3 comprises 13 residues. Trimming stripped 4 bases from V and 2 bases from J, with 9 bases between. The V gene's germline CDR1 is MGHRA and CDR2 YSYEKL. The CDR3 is CASSRERTYEQYF. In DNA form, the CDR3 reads TGCGCCAGCAGCCGAGAGAGGACCTACGAGCAGTACTTC.

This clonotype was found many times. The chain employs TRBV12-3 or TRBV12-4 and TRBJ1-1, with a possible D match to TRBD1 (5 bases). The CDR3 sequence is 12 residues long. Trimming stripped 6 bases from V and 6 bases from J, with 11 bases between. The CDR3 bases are TGTGCCAGCAGCTTCAGGGTTTCTGAAGCTTTCTTT. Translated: CASSFRVSEAFF.

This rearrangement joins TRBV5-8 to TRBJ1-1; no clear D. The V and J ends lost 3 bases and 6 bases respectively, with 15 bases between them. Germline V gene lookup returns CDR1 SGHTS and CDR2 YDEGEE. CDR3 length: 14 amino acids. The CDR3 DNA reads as TGTGCCAGCAGCTCCGGGCGAGGGATCGCTGAAGCTTTCTTT. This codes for CASSSGRGIAEAFF.

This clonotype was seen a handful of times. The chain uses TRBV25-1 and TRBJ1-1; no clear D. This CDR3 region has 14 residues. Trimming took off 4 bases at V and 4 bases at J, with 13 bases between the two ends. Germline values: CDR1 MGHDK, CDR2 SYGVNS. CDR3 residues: CASSASGYPTEAFF. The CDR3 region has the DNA TGTGCCAGCAGTGCTTCCGGATACCCCACTGAAGCTTTCTTT.

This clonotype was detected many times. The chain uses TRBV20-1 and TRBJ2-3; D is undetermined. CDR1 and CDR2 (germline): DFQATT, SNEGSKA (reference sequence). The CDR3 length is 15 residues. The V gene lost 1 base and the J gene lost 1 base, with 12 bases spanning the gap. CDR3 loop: CSARGLGPGTDTQYF. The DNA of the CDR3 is TGCAGTGCTAGAGGGCTAGGCCCAGGCACAGATACGCAGTATTTT.

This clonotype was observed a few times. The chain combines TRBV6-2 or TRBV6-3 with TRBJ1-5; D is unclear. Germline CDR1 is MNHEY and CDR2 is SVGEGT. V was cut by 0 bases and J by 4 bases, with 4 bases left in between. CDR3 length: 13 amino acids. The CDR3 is CASSYSENQPQHF. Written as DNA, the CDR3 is TGTGCCAGCAGTTACTCAGAGAATCAGCCCCAGCATTTT.

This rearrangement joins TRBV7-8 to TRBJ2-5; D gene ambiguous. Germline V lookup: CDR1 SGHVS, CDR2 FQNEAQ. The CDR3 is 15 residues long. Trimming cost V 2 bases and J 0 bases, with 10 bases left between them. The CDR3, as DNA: TGTGCCAGCAGCTTAACCGCACAGTACCAAGAGACCCAGTACTTC. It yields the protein CASSLTAQYQETQYF. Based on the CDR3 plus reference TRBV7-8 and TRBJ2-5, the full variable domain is GAGVSQSPRYKVAKRGQDVALRCDPISGHVSLFWYQQALGQGPEFLTYFQNEAQLDKSGLPSDRFFAERPEGSVSTLKIQRTQQEDSAVYLCASSLTAQYQETQYFGPGTRLLVL.

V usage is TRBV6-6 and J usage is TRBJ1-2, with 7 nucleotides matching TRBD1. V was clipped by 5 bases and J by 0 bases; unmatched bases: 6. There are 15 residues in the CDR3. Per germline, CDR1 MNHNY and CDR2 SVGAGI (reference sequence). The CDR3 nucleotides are TGTGCCAGCAGTAATACAGGGGACCCTAACTATGGCTACACCTTC. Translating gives CASSNTGDPNYGYTF.

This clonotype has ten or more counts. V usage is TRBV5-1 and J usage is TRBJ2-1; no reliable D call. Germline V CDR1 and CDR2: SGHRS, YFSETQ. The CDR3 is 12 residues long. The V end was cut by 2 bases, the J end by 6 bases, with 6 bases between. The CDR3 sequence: CASSFSGNEQFF. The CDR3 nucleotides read TGCGCCAGCAGCTTTTCTGGCAATGAGCAGTTCTTC.

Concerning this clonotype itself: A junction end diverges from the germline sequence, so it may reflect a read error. CDR3 amino acids: CASSVTGGNTDAFF. The DNA of the CDR3 is TGTGCCAGCAGCGTCACAGGGGGGAACACTGACGCTTTCTTT. The rearrangement links TRBV27 to TRBJ1-1; 8 positions agree with TRBD1. Germline V gene sequence: CDR1 MNHEY, CDR2 SMNVEV (reference sequence). The CDR3 is 14 amino acids.

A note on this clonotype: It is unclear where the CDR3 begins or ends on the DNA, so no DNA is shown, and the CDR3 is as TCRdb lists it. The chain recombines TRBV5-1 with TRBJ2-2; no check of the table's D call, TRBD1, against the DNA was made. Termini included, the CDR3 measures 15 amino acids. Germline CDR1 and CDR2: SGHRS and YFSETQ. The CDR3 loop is CASSPPDREAGSCFF.

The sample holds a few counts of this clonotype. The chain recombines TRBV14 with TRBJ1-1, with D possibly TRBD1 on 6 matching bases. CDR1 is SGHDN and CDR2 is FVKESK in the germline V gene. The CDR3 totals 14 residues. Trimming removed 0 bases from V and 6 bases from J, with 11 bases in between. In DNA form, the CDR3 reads TGTGCCAGCAGCCAAGAGACAGGTTTGTCTGAAGCTTTCTTT. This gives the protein CASSQETGLSEAFF. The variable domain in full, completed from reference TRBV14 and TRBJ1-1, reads EAGVTQFPSHSVIEKGQTVTLRCDPISGHDNLYWYRRVMGKEIKFLLHFVKESKQDESGMPNNRFLAERTGGTYSTLKVQPAELEDSGVYFCASSQETGLSEAFFGQGTRLTVV.

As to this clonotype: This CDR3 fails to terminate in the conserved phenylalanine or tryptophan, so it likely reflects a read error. CDR3 residues: CASSLGTPQETQYY. The CDR3 DNA reads TGCGCCAGCAGCTTGGGGACGCCCCAAGAGACCCAGTACTAC. This rearrangement joins TRBV5-1 to TRBJ2-5; D unclear. Germline CDR1 and CDR2: SGHRS and YFSETQ. Trimming took off 0 bases at V and 1 base at J, with 7 bases between the two ends. CDR3 length equals 14 residues.